This T cell receptor beta chain derives from a study of blood T cell repertoires in COVID-19. Overall study context: Sites in the United States, Italy and Spain provided acute and convalescent COVID-19 samples. T cells, B-cell-depleted T cells, or PBMCs provided the cDNA or gDNA that served as material.

As originally analysed: It was from reference gene primer amplification that nucleated cell counts were estimated. TCRdb keeps only in-frame clones here, not all; method: immunoSEQ multiplex PCR. That table supplies the V and J calls and clone size; D and trimming were determined from the DNA. This table has over 50,000 clones, around 80% appearing once. Germline V gene data show CDR1 as GTSNPN and CDR2 as SVGIG (reference sequence). The CDR3 contains 12 residues. The germline V and J ends were trimmed by 3 bases and 0 bases, with 3 bases remaining between them. The rearrangement uses TRBV30 and TRBJ1-3; D gene unclear. Sequencing input: peripheral blood. The sequence was collected from a human donor with active or convalescent COVID-19. The donor label of this sample is uncertain. The CDR3 coding sequence is TGTGCCTGGAGCGGCTCTGGAAACACCATATATTTT. Its protein is CAWSGSGNTIYF. The full variable domain, its missing parts supplied by reference TRBV30 and TRBJ1-3, is SQTIHQWPATLVQPVGSPLSLECTVEGTSNPNLYWYRQAAGRGLQLLFYSVGIGQISSEVPQNLSASRPQDRQFILSSKKLLLSDSGFYLCAWSGSGNTIYFGEGSWLTVV.